Presented here are 16 T cell receptor beta chains from one specimen sequenced in a study of T-cell memory formation after mild COVID-19. TCRdb reprocessed the 5' RACE reads via MiXCR and lists one record per CDR3 protein. This table has 530,000 or so distinct CDR3 sequences, 17% appearing once. Material for sequencing was PBMCs or a T cell subset sorted from them (not recorded which). Every receptor here comes from an adult woman who had mild COVID-19 (a few samples of this study predate the infection). Cell type and time point are not known.

The chain employs TRBV27 and TRBJ2-1; TRBD2 matches 7 bases. J was trimmed by 8 bases and V by 1 base; bases with no gene match: 8. The CDR3 spans 15 residues. Germline CDR1 is MNHEY and CDR2 is SMNVEV (reference sequence). CDR3 sequence reads: CASSLFGGLSDEQFF. In DNA, the CDR3 is TGTGCCAGCAGTTTATTTGGGGGACTAAGCGATGAGCAGTTCTTC.

The chain recombines TRBV9 with TRBJ1-3; no reliable D call. Germline lookup yields CDR1 SGDLS and CDR2 YYNGEE. The length of the CDR3 is 15 residues. Trimming cost V 3 bases and J 1 base, with 11 bases left between them. CDR3 nucleotide sequence: TGTGCCAGCAGCGCCCTCGGTCCATCTGGAAACACCATATATTTT. The encoded protein is CASSALGPSGNTIYF.

This chain uses TRBV19 with TRBJ2-4, with unresolved D. CDR1 is LNHDA, CDR2 SQIVND, per germline (reference sequence). This CDR3 has 15 residues. The V end was cut by 10 bases, the J end by 1 base, with 17 bases between. CDR3 loop: CATHVFGLAKNIQYF. The CDR3 DNA reads TGTGCCACCCATGTTTTCGGGCTGGCCAAAAACATTCAGTACTTC.

This clonotype was recorded a few times. V is TRBV9 and J is TRBJ2-1, with a weak D call TRBD2 (5 bases). The V and J ends lost 0 bases and 10 bases respectively, with 17 bases between them. Germline lookup yields CDR1 SGDLS and CDR2 YYNGEE. This CDR3 is built from 15 residues. This CDR3 is CASSVEGLAAAEQFF. The CDR3, as DNA: TGTGCCAGCAGCGTAGAGGGTCTAGCCGCGGCCGAGCAGTTCTTC.

In its sample, this clonotype was seen a few times. CDR3 residues: CASSSTPGQGDHEQYF. For the CDR3, the DNA is TGTGCCAGCAGTAGCACACCGGGACAGGGTGATCACGAGCAGTACTTC. V is TRBV12-3 or TRBV12-4 and J is TRBJ2-7; 9 bases fit TRBD1. CDR3 length: 16 residues. Trimming at V came to 5 bases and at J to 5 bases, leaving 13 bases not matched to a gene.

This clonotype came up a few times. V and J are TRBV12-3 or TRBV12-4 and TRBJ2-3; TRBD2 agrees at 11 bases. The CDR3 loop spans 14 amino acids. V shed 7 bases and J 8 bases; nucleotides not matched to a gene: 8. The CDR3 bases are TGTGCCAGCATTGCTAGCGGGAGGAGGGGTACGCAGTATTTT. Encoded protein: CASIASGRRGTQYF.

This clonotype came up a few times. This chain joins TRBV9 and TRBJ2-3, with D possibly called TRBD1 or TRBD2 (5 bases each). The CDR3 is 16 amino acids. The V end was cut by 3 bases, the J end by 0 bases, with 14 bases between. Germline V gene lookup returns CDR1 SGDLS and CDR2 YYNGEE. CDR3 DNA sequence: TGTGCCAGCAGCGCAGGATGGGACGGTAGCACAGATACGCAGTATTTT. Protein product: CASSAGWDGSTDTQYF. Supplemented by reference TRBV9 and TRBJ2-3, the full variable domain reads DSGVTQTPKHLITATGQRVTLRCSPRSGDLSVYWYQQSLDQGLQFLIQYYNGEERAKGNILERFSAQQFPDLHSELNLSSLELGDSALYFCASSAGWDGSTDTQYFGPGTRLTVL.

This clonotype was observed a few times. The DNA for the CDR3 is TGTGCCAGCAGCCTGGGAGTATGGACTAGCGGACTCACAGATACGCAGTATTTT. Protein product: CASSLGVWTSGLTDTQYF. The J gene is TRBJ2-3, the V gene TRBV5-6; 10 positions match TRBD2. Unmatched junction bases numbered 13, after V lost 4 bases and J lost 2 bases. The length of the CDR3 is 18 residues. Germline V CDR1 and CDR2: SGHDT, YYEEEE.

CDR3 nucleotide sequence: TGTGCCAGCAGCTTAGCGACTAGCGGGGGGCTACAAGAGACCCAGTACTTC. Translation: CASSLATSGGLQETQYF. The rearrangement joins TRBV7-2 to TRBJ2-5; 13 bases match TRBD2. The CDR3 covers 17 residues. Per the germline V gene, CDR1 is SGHTA and CDR2 is FQGNSA. Trimming removed 0 bases from V and 2 bases from J; junction bases left unmatched: 3.

This clonotype was seen only a few times. The V call is TRBV12-3 or TRBV12-4, the J call TRBJ2-1; 11 nucleotides match TRBD2. Trimming removed 7 bases from V and 5 bases from J; junction bases left unmatched: 7. This CDR3 comprises 15 residues. The CDR3 region is CASIQLAGANNEQFF. The DNA for the CDR3 is TGTGCCAGCATCCAACTAGCGGGAGCCAACAATGAGCAGTTCTTC.

V gene TRBV6-2 or TRBV6-3 combines with J gene TRBJ2-1; 8 bases are shared with TRBD2. The CDR3 extends over 17 amino acids. After removal of 2 bases from V and 0 bases from J, the junction contained 6 bases not matched to a gene. Looked up from germline, CDR1 is MNHEY and CDR2 is SVGEGT. CDR3 DNA sequence: TGTGCCAGCAGTTACCTCGGGGGGGGACTCTCCTACAATGAGCAGTTCTTC. This sequence encodes CASSYLGGGLSYNEQFF.

This clonotype has just a few counts. The rearrangement links TRBV7-2 to TRBJ2-5; TRBD2 matches at 8 bases. Looked up from germline, CDR1 is SGHTA and CDR2 is FQGNSA. The J segment lost 5 bases and the V segment lost 3 bases, leaving 8 bases of the junction unmatched. This CDR3 has 15 amino acids. Here the CDR3 DNA reads TGTGCCAGCAGCTTCGTCGGGGGGGCCCCGGAGACCCAGTACTTC. Its translation is CASSFVGGAPETQYF.

The rearrangement uses TRBV10-3 and TRBJ1-2; 10 positions match TRBD1. The CDR3 consists of 14 residues. Germline CDR1 ENHRY, CDR2 SYGVKD. Germline trimming cut 5 bases from V and 3 bases from J; bases unmatched to any gene: 3. The CDR3 sequence: CAISWTGGDYGYTF. Here the CDR3 DNA reads TGTGCCATCAGTTGGACAGGGGGTGACTATGGCTACACCTTC.

V and J are TRBV19 and TRBJ2-3; 8 bases line up with TRBD1. Germline V CDR1 and CDR2: LNHDA, SQIVND (reference sequence). The CDR3 runs 16 residues. The J segment lost 1 base and the V segment lost 4 bases, leaving 7 bases of the junction unmatched. Here the CDR3 reads CASSKGQGGRTDTQYF. The CDR3 DNA reads TGTGCCAGTAGTAAAGGACAGGGAGGCCGCACAGATACGCAGTATTTT.

This clonotype was counted between two and nine times. The chain has TRBV15 and TRBJ1-5; the D is unclear. Trimming shortened V by 5 bases and J by 6 bases, and 14 bases separated the two germline ends. The germline gives CDR1 LNHNV, CDR2 YYDKDF (reference sequence). CDR3 length: 14 amino acids. Here the CDR3 reads CATSERLSGQPQHF. CDR3 in DNA: TGTGCCACCAGCGAACGTTTATCGGGTCAGCCCCAGCATTTT.

This clonotype was picked up a small number of times. The V call is TRBV18, the J call TRBJ2-3; no reliable D call. Germline V gene sequence: CDR1 KGHSH, CDR2 LQKENI. The CDR3 totals 18 residues. Between the trimmed V and J ends, which lost 1 base and 0 bases, there was a span of 17 bases. CDR3 residues: CASSPLRMAMSSTDTQYF. DNA for the CDR3: TGTGCCAGCTCACCACTACGTATGGCGATGTCTAGCACAGATACGCAGTATTTT.